The sequence of this T cell receptor beta chain was determined in a study of T-cell memory formation after mild COVID-19. The overall study: Most TCR clusters belonged to a single donor.

This clonotype turned up a few times. MiXCR, run by TCRdb on the 5' RACE reads, gives a single entry per CDR3 protein. This table has around 250,000 distinct CDR3 sequences, 15% to 20% appearing once. In germline, CDR1 is SGDLS, CDR2 YYNGEE. The CDR3 sequence is 14 residues long. Trimming removed 0 bases at V and 7 bases at J, with 11 bases between. This sequence joins TRBV9 and TRBJ2-1, with D possibly being TRBD1 (5 bases). This sequence originates from a man in his late teens or twenties who had mild COVID-19 (a few samples of this study predate the infection). Cell type and time point are not known. What was sequenced was PBMCs or a T cell subset sorted from them (not recorded which). The CDR3 region is CASSVGGAHNEQFF. CDR3 bases: TGTGCCAGCAGCGTAGGGGGCGCTCATAATGAGCAGTTCTTC.